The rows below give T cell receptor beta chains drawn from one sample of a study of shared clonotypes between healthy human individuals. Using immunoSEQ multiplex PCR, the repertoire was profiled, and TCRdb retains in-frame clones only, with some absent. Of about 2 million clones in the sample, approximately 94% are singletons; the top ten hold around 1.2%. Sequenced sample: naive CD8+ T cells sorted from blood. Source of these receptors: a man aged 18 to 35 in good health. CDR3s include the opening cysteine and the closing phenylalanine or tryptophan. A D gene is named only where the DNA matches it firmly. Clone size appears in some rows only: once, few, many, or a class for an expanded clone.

cdr3_aa: CASRPHAGRNEQFF
cdr3_nt: TGTGCCAGCAGGCCCCACGCAGGGAGGAATGAGCAGTTCTTC
cdr3_length: 14
d_call: .
j_call: TRBJ2-1
v_call: TRBV7-8
clone_size: .

cdr3_aa: CALMEGTEIRKIYEQYF
cdr3_nt: TGTGCCTTAATGGAGGGGACAGAAATTCGTAAAATCTACGAGCAGTACTTC
cdr3_length: 17
d_call: .
j_call: TRBJ2-7
v_call: TRBV19
clone_size: .

cdr3_aa: CASSLGALEQYF
cdr3_nt: TGTGCCAGCAGCTTAGGGGCTCTCGAGCAGTACTTC
cdr3_length: 12
d_call: .
j_call: TRBJ2-7
v_call: TRBV7-9
clone_size: .

cdr3_aa: CASTGSTDTQYF
cdr3_nt: TGTGCCAGCACCGGTAGCACAGATACGCAGTATTTT
cdr3_length: 12
d_call: .
j_call: TRBJ2-3
v_call: TRBV11-1
clone_size: .

cdr3_aa: CASSIFGGDPPKEQYF
cdr3_nt: TGTGCCAGTAGTATTTTTGGGGGCGACCCTCCTAAGGAGCAGTACTTC
cdr3_length: 16
d_call: .
j_call: TRBJ2-7
v_call: TRBV19
clone_size: .

cdr3_aa: CASSQMYRGETQYF
cdr3_nt: TGCGCCAGCAGCCAAATGTACAGGGGCGAGACCCAGTACTTC
cdr3_length: 14
d_call: TRBD1
j_call: TRBJ2-5
v_call: TRBV4-3
clone_size: .

cdr3_aa: CSVEDREEAGNTIYF
cdr3_nt: TGCAGCGTTGAAGACAGGGAAGAGGCTGGAAACACCATATATTTT
cdr3_length: 15
d_call: .
j_call: TRBJ1-3
v_call: TRBV29-1
clone_size: .

cdr3_aa: CASSLERVTAEAFF
cdr3_nt: TGTGCCAGCAGCTTAGAGAGGGTTACGGCTGAAGCTTTCTTT
cdr3_length: 14
d_call: .
j_call: TRBJ1-1
v_call: TRBV7-9
clone_size: once

cdr3_aa: CASSEGQGNYEQYF
cdr3_nt: TGCGCCAGCAGCGAGGGACAGGGGAACTACGAGCAGTACTTC
cdr3_length: 14
d_call: TRBD1
j_call: TRBJ2-7
v_call: TRBV5-1
clone_size: .

cdr3_aa: CASRPGTGNTEAFF
cdr3_nt: TGTGCCAGCAGGCCCGGGACGGGGAACACTGAAGCTTTCTTT
cdr3_length: 14
d_call: .
j_call: TRBJ1-1
v_call: TRBV5-5
clone_size: .

cdr3_aa: CASSPHDRAGSYEQYF
cdr3_nt: TGTGCCAGCAGTCCTCACGACAGGGCGGGGTCCTACGAGCAGTACTTC
cdr3_length: 16
d_call: .
j_call: TRBJ2-7
v_call: TRBV27
clone_size: .

cdr3_aa: CASSLTGFGNQPQHF
cdr3_nt: TGTGCCAGTAGTTTGACAGGGTTCGGCAATCAGCCCCAGCATTTT
cdr3_length: 15
d_call: TRBD1
j_call: TRBJ1-5
v_call: TRBV19
clone_size: .

cdr3_aa: CASSLTSGRMGSEQYF
cdr3_nt: TGTGCCAGCAGTTTAACTAGCGGGAGAATGGGCTCCGAGCAGTACTTC
cdr3_length: 16
d_call: TRBD2
j_call: TRBJ2-7
v_call: TRBV27
clone_size: .

cdr3_aa: CASNERGIAEAFF
cdr3_nt: TGTGCCAGCAACGAGAGGGGTATCGCTGAAGCTTTCTTT
cdr3_length: 13
d_call: .
j_call: TRBJ1-1
v_call: TRBV2
clone_size: .

cdr3_aa: CASSIGTLAERNEQFF
cdr3_nt: TGTGCCAGTAGTATAGGCACACTAGCGGAGAGGAATGAGCAGTTCTTC
cdr3_length: 16
d_call: TRBD2
j_call: TRBJ2-1
v_call: TRBV19
clone_size: .

cdr3_aa: CASGPGMPNTGELFF
cdr3_nt: TGTGCCTCAGGGCCAGGAATGCCGAACACCGGGGAGCTGTTTTTT
cdr3_length: 15
d_call: .
j_call: TRBJ2-2
v_call: TRBV10-3
clone_size: .

cdr3_aa: CASSSWGLQEYQETQYF
cdr3_nt: TGTGCCAGCAGCTCGTGGGGCCTCCAGGAATACCAAGAGACCCAGTACTTC
cdr3_length: 17
d_call: .
j_call: TRBJ2-5
v_call: TRBV7-9
clone_size: .

cdr3_aa: CASSLYSSYEQYF
cdr3_nt: TGTGCCAGCAGTTTATACAGCTCCTACGAGCAGTACTTC
cdr3_length: 13
d_call: .
j_call: TRBJ2-7
v_call: TRBV28
clone_size: .

cdr3_aa: CASSSEGGRADNEQFF
cdr3_nt: TGTGCCAGCAGCTCCGAAGGCGGGAGGGCCGACAATGAGCAGTTCTTC
cdr3_length: 16
d_call: TRBD2
j_call: TRBJ2-1
v_call: TRBV9
clone_size: .

cdr3_aa: CASIGTGLGEQYF
cdr3_nt: TGTGCCAGTATCGGGACAGGGCTCGGCGAGCAGTACTTC
cdr3_length: 13
d_call: TRBD1
j_call: TRBJ2-7
v_call: TRBV19
clone_size: .

cdr3_aa: CASSEGLAVGHEQYF
cdr3_nt: TGTGCCAGTAGCGAGGGACTCGCCGTCGGCCACGAGCAGTACTTC
cdr3_length: 15
d_call: .
j_call: TRBJ2-7
v_call: TRBV19
clone_size: .

cdr3_aa: CASSWDPTNEKLFF
cdr3_nt: TGCGCCAGCTCCTGGGACCCAACTAATGAAAAACTGTTTTTT
cdr3_length: 14
d_call: .
j_call: TRBJ1-4
v_call: TRBV10-2
clone_size: .

cdr3_aa: CASSQIAGVTGELFF
cdr3_nt: TGTGCCAGCAGCCAAATTGCAGGCGTCACCGGGGAGCTGTTTTTT
cdr3_length: 15
d_call: .
j_call: TRBJ2-2
v_call: TRBV9
clone_size: .

cdr3_aa: CASSLEVYETQYF
cdr3_nt: TGTGCCAGCAGCTTAGAGGTTTATGAGACCCAGTACTTC
cdr3_length: 13
d_call: .
j_call: TRBJ2-5
v_call: TRBV7-3
clone_size: .

cdr3_aa: CASSYSGAGDVAFF
cdr3_nt: TGTGCCAGCAGTTATTCTGGGGCCGGTGACGTGGCTTTCTTT
cdr3_length: 14
d_call: .
j_call: TRBJ1-1
v_call: TRBV6-5
clone_size: .

cdr3_aa: CASSRTSGRTSSYNEQFF
cdr3_nt: TGCGCCAGCAGCCGGACTAGCGGGAGGACCAGCTCCTACAATGAGCAGTTCTTC
cdr3_length: 18
d_call: TRBD2
j_call: TRBJ2-1
v_call: TRBV4-1
clone_size: .

cdr3_aa: CASSVGGGILSYEQYF
cdr3_nt: TGTGCCAGCAGCGTAGGTGGTGGAATTCTCTCCTACGAGCAGTACTTC
cdr3_length: 16
d_call: .
j_call: TRBJ2-7
v_call: TRBV9
clone_size: .

cdr3_aa: CASSFGLAEHNEQFF
cdr3_nt: TGTGCCAGCAGCTTCGGACTAGCGGAGCACAATGAGCAGTTCTTC
cdr3_length: 15
d_call: TRBD2
j_call: TRBJ2-1
v_call: TRBV5-6
clone_size: .

cdr3_aa: CASSSTTGSDEQYF
cdr3_nt: TGTGCCAGCAGCAGTACGACAGGTTCGGACGAGCAGTACTTC
cdr3_length: 14
d_call: .
j_call: TRBJ2-7
v_call: TRBV7-9
clone_size: once

cdr3_aa: CASETGLGFGETQYF
cdr3_nt: TGTGCCTCTGAGACAGGCTTAGGGTTCGGGGAGACCCAGTACTTC
cdr3_length: 15
d_call: .
j_call: TRBJ2-5
v_call: TRBV9
clone_size: .

cdr3_aa: CASSVAEGSSQGIQYF
cdr3_nt: TGTGCCAGCAGCGTAGCAGAGGGATCCTCCCAAGGCATTCAGTACTTC
cdr3_length: 16
d_call: .
j_call: TRBJ2-4
v_call: TRBV9
clone_size: .

cdr3_aa: CASSARTASDTQYF
cdr3_nt: TGTGCCAGCAGCGCGCGGACAGCGTCGGATACGCAGTATTTT
cdr3_length: 14
d_call: .
j_call: TRBJ2-3
v_call: TRBV9
clone_size: .

cdr3_aa: CASNPGQGRYEQYF
cdr3_nt: TGTGCCAGTAATCCGGGACAGGGCCGCTACGAGCAGTACTTC
cdr3_length: 14
d_call: TRBD1
j_call: TRBJ2-7
v_call: TRBV19
clone_size: once

cdr3_aa: CASSERYGDNEQFF
cdr3_nt: TGCGCCAGCAGTGAACGATACGGGGACAATGAGCAGTTCTTC
cdr3_length: 14
d_call: .
j_call: TRBJ2-1
v_call: TRBV10-1
clone_size: .

cdr3_aa: CASSSTSSTAGGPGELFF
cdr3_nt: TGTGCCAGCAGTTCAACGTCCTCGACTGCGGGGGGGCCCGGGGAGCTGTTTTTT
cdr3_length: 18
d_call: TRBD2
j_call: TRBJ2-2
v_call: TRBV6-8
clone_size: .

cdr3_aa: CASSLGPTYEQYF
cdr3_nt: TGTGCCAGCAGCCTTGGTCCTACCTACGAGCAGTACTTC
cdr3_length: 13
d_call: .
j_call: TRBJ2-7
v_call: TRBV6-6
clone_size: .

cdr3_aa: CAWSLDRGRETQYF
cdr3_nt: TGTGCCTGGAGTCTAGACAGGGGAAGGGAGACCCAGTACTTC
cdr3_length: 14
d_call: TRBD1
j_call: TRBJ2-5
v_call: TRBV30
clone_size: .

cdr3_aa: CASSDPRTGGNEQFF
cdr3_nt: TGTGCCAGCAGTGACCCCAGGACAGGGGGAAATGAGCAGTTCTTC
cdr3_length: 15
d_call: TRBD1
j_call: TRBJ2-1
v_call: TRBV6-4
clone_size: .